These 4 T cell receptor beta chains were all obtained from the same sample, sequenced in a study of blood T cell repertoires in COVID-19. Repertoires were generated with immunoSEQ multiplex PCR, while TCRdb's copy carries only in-frame clones and drops some. Here the sample spans more than 300,000 clones, 89% being singletons. Sequencing used peripheral blood. The receptors originated from a woman in her twenties or thirties with COVID-19, enrolled during active disease.

The chain has TRBV3-1 (or the pseudogene TRBV3-2) and TRBJ1-4; the match to TRBD1 covers 8 bases. Unmatched junction bases numbered 6, after V lost 1 base and J lost 5 bases. The CDR3 is 16 amino acids. CDR1 is LGHDT and CDR2 is YNNKEL in the germline V gene (reference sequence). This CDR3 reads CASSQGNRDRNEKLFF. The CDR3, as DNA: TGTGCCAGCAGCCAAGGGAACCGGGACAGGAATGAAAAACTGTTTTTT.

The gene calls are TRBV2 and TRBJ1-3; 7 nucleotides line up with TRBD1. The CDR3 runs 13 residues. Germline CDR1 is SNHLY and CDR2 is FYNNEI. The J segment lost 4 bases and the V segment lost 7 bases, leaving 4 bases of the junction unmatched. The DNA of the CDR3 is TGTGCCAGCATGAAGGACAGGGGAAACACCATATATTTT. It encodes CASMKDRGNTIYF.

This clone was seen a single time. V is TRBV10-3 and J is TRBJ1-2; weak D call: TRBD1 (5 bases). The germline gives CDR1 ENHRY, CDR2 SYGVKD. The CDR3 has 12 residues. V lost 2 bases and J 8 bases, leaving 9 bases between the germline ends. CDR3 in amino acids: CAISEGAGGYTF. The DNA for the CDR3 is TGTGCCATCAGTGAGGGGGCAGGAGGCTACACCTTC.

The chain has TRBV2 and TRBJ2-1; D perhaps matches TRBD2 (5 bases). The germline V gene encodes CDR1 SNHLY and CDR2 FYNNEI. V dropped 7 bases and J dropped 3 bases, with 13 bases sitting between them. This CDR3 is built from 14 residues. The CDR3 DNA follows: TGTGCCAGCAATTCGGGGAGCTACTACAATGAGCAGTTCTTC. The encoded protein is CASNSGSYYNEQFF.